This TCR beta chain emerged from a study of T-cell memory formation after mild COVID-19 (dated by TCRdb to the early 2020s). With respect to the entire study: TCR sequence clusters from the two donors were found to be largely donor specific. Two young, previously healthy adult volunteers made up the cohort, one male and one female. Longitudinal TCRalpha and TCRbeta repertoire sequencing tracked T-cell clones expanding and contracting after mild COVID-19 in a couple of donors.

What the work shows at the level of the full study, not this receptor alone: The study included only a couple of mild cases, and larger cohorts that include severe cases with pre-infection samples were judged to be necessary. Clones that contracted from day 15 to 85 showed balanced CD4/CD8 phenotypes, whereas a second wave of clones that expanded from day 15 to 37 leaned towards CD4+. Whether the second-wave clones peaking on day 37 were SARS-CoV-2 specific was not confirmed. Contracting CD4+ clones were found mainly in CM and EM memory subsets, while CD8+ clones were enriched in EMRA. The detection of some responding clones in pre-infection memory suggests that pre-existing cross-reactive memory T cells joined the SARS-CoV-2 response.

Concerning this clonotype itself: The antigen this receptor binds is unknown. Per-base qualities were not stored, and no clone one base away is much larger.

The CDR3 starts with the cysteine, ends with the phenylalanine, and has 13 residues. Just CDR3 DNA is preserved here, 39 bases in frame from base 1. V gives up 3 bases and J gives up 3 bases, and the segment between their germline ends measures 9 bases. Ficoll-Paque density gradient centrifugation was the method used to isolate PBMCs. Sequencing took place on an Illumina NovaSeq 6000. TCRalpha and TCRbeta cDNA libraries were constructed by 5'RACE with constant-segment primers, with sample barcodes and unique molecular identifiers being introduced. Trizol reagent was used to extract RNA from every sample. Libraries were amplified in two PCR steps, with a second sample barcode and Illumina TruSeq adapters added in the second step. Libraries were sequenced on an Illumina NovaSeq with 2 x 150 bp paired-end reads. Regarding the original processing steps: With migec v1.2.7, reads were demultiplexed and then collapsed into UMI-guided consensus sequences. Using mixcr v2.1.11, the UMI consensuses were aligned to TRA and TRB V and J templates and assembled into clonotypes. Expanded or contracted clonotypes were those called significant by both edgeR and NoisET, with noise models trained on biological replicates. For edgeR calls, a false discovery rate-adjusted p below 0.01 and a log2 fold-change threshold of 1 were applied. As an exploratory analysis of dynamics, max-normalized trajectories of the 1000 most abundant clonotypes were examined with PCA combined with hierarchical clustering. The CD4 or CD8 phenotype of responding clones was assigned using the separately sequenced CD4+ and CD8+ repertoires. TCRdb trimmed the raw reads at Q25, called clones with MiXCR and kept productive beta chains. Rows are combined by CDR3 protein, so each entry shows the most common genes and DNA. What appears here as the V and J calls and clone size reflects TCRdb's work, not the paper's. The sample includes 190,000 or so distinct CDR3 sequences, with about 10% observed a single time. The ten largest clones capture approximately 3% of the sample.

The sequence was collected from a young man who had mild COVID-19 (a few samples of this study predate the infection). The sample titles of this study are shuffled in the database, so cell type and time point are left out; the donor was told from shared clones. What was sequenced was PBMCs or a T cell subset sorted from them (not recorded which). Recombination joined TRBV12-3 or TRBV12-4 with TRBJ2-7, with the D segment possibly TRBD1 or TRBD2, each aligning over 5 bases. The CDR3 reads CASSLGDGYEQYF. The nucleotide sequence reads as follows: TGTGCCAGCAGTTTGGGGGACGGCTACGAGCAGTACTTC.